The TCR beta chain described here comes from a study of early T cells in non-severe SARS-CoV-2 infection. The germline CDR1 and CDR2 sequences are SEHNR and FQNEAQ (reference sequence). V lost 3 bases to trimming and J lost 4 bases, with 13 bases between them. The CDR3 consists of 15 residues. The TCR library protocol attached unique molecular identifiers to the individual cDNA molecules. Each CDR3 protein gets one entry after TCRdb re-called the 5' RACE reads with MiXCR. The table includes some 48,000 distinct CDR3 sequences, approximately 7.6% detected once. This clonotype has a count of ten or more.

This chain uses TRBV7-9 with TRBJ2-1; D gene ambiguous. This TCR came from an adult who was a healthcare worker with PCR-confirmed SARS-CoV-2 infection or an uninfected control (not recorded which). The sequencing sample was made of whole blood. The CDR3 region has the DNA TGTGCCAGCAGCTTCGAGACTGGACCATACAATGAGCAGTTCTTC. Translation: CASSFETGPYNEQFF.